The next 10 T cell receptor beta chains were all read from a single sample in a study of blood T cell repertoires in COVID-19. Repertoires were generated with immunoSEQ multiplex PCR, while TCRdb's copy carries only in-frame clones and drops some. Here the sample spans roughly 250,000 clones, around four fifths being singletons. The sequenced sample consisted of peripheral blood. These receptors were taken from a woman between 40 and 55 years old with active or convalescent COVID-19.

V is TRBV19 and J is TRBJ2-2; the match to TRBD1 covers 10 bases. The CDR3 has 16 residues. In germline, CDR1 is LNHDA, CDR2 SQIVND (reference sequence). With V trimmed by 6 bases and J by 3 bases, 7 bases remained unmatched. The CDR3 spells CASSQRGTGDTGELFF. The CDR3 region has the DNA TGTGCCAGTAGCCAAAGGGGGACAGGGGACACCGGGGAGCTGTTTTTT.

This clone was observed many times. CDR3 nucleotides: TGTGCCAGCAGCCCCATGGGACAGAACCTAGCCAAAAACATTCAGTACTTC. This codes for CASSPMGQNLAKNIQYF. This chain uses TRBV28 with TRBJ2-4; 7 bases are a match to TRBD1. The CDR3 sequence is 17 residues long. The J segment lost 0 bases and the V segment lost 6 bases, leaving 11 bases of the junction unmatched. In germline, CDR1 is MDHEN, CDR2 SYDVKM.

The chain has TRBV5-1 and TRBJ1-5; a weak D match, TRBD1 (5 bases). V was trimmed by 0 bases and J by 0 bases, leaving 7 bases between them. CDR1 is SGHRS and CDR2 is YFSETQ in the germline V gene. There are 15 residues in the CDR3. The CDR3 nucleotides read TGCGCCAGCAGCTTGGCAGGGAATAGCAATCAGCCCCAGCATTTT. Protein sequence: CASSLAGNSNQPQHF.

CDR3 loop: CASSGSGQGDYEQYF. CDR3 bases: TGTGCCAGCAGCGGATCGGGACAGGGGGACTACGAGCAGTACTTC. The genes are TRBV5-6 and TRBJ2-7; 11 nucleotides line up with TRBD1. CDR3 length: 15 residues. The V segment lost 4 bases and the J segment 3 bases; nucleotides outside the gene matches: 6. CDR1 is SGHDT, CDR2 YYEEEE, per germline.

This chain uses TRBV6-1 with TRBJ2-7, with a tentative D call TRBD1 (6 bases). Germline loops: CDR1 MNHNS, CDR2 SASEGT. This CDR3 spans 15 amino acids. The germline V and J ends were trimmed by 3 bases and 7 bases, with 19 bases remaining between them. CDR3 DNA: TGTGCCAGCAGTGAGCCGGGACAATTGACTCATGAGCAGTACTTC. Its protein product is CASSEPGQLTHEQYF.

V and J are TRBV9 and TRBJ2-7; 7 bases are shared with TRBD1. The CDR3 covers 14 residues. The germline CDR1 and CDR2 sequences are SGDLS and YYNGEE. The V gene end was trimmed by 4 bases and the J gene end by 5 bases; junction bases not matched to a gene: 9. CDR3: CASSLTGVGDEQYF. The CDR3 DNA reads TGTGCCAGCAGCCTTACAGGGGTCGGCGACGAGCAGTACTTC. Together with reference TRBV9 and TRBJ2-7, the CDR3 gives the full variable domain: DSGVTQTPKHLITATGQRVTLRCSPRSGDLSVYWYQQSLDQGLQFLIQYYNGEERAKGNILERFSAQQFPDLHSELNLSSLELGDSALYFCASSLTGVGDEQYFGPGTRLTVT.

The chain carries TRBV5-4 and TRBJ2-7, with a tentative D call TRBD2 (5 bases). Trimming took off 4 bases at V and 5 bases at J, with 16 bases between the two ends. The germline V gene has CDR1 SGHNT and CDR2 YYREEE (reference sequence). This CDR3 is built from 14 residues. The CDR3 spells CASSAGSGTHEQYV. In DNA, the CDR3 is TGTGCCAGCAGCGCCGGATCGGGAACCCACGAGCAGTACGTC.

The chain recombines TRBV7-3 with TRBJ2-3; TRBD2 matches 9 bases. The J segment lost 4 bases and the V segment lost 5 bases, leaving 4 bases of the junction unmatched. The germline CDR1 and CDR2 sequences are SGHTA and FQGTGA. CDR3 size: 14 residues. CDR3 DNA sequence: TGTGCCAGCAGCGAGCGGGGGGCCCCAGATACGCAGTATTTT. As protein: CASSERGAPDTQYF.

The chain carries TRBV28 and TRBJ1-1; a possible D gene is TRBD1 (5 bases). The V and J ends lost 6 bases and 4 bases respectively, with 12 bases between them. There are 13 residues in the CDR3. The germline V gene encodes CDR1 MDHEN and CDR2 SYDVKM. DNA of the CDR3: TGTGCCAGCAGCGGGGGGGTGAGCACTGAAGCTTTCTTT. This translates into CASSGGVSTEAFF. The complete variable domain, with remaining parts taken from reference TRBV28 and TRBJ1-1, reads DVKVTQSSRYLVKRTGEKVFLECVQDMDHENMFWYRQDPGLGLRLIYFSYDVKMKEKGDIPEGYSVSREKKERFSLILESASTNQTSMYLCASSGGVSTEAFFGQGTRLTVV.

V usage is TRBV5-1 and J usage is TRBJ2-3; the D is unclear. From germline, CDR1 is SGHRS and CDR2 YFSETQ. CDR3 size: 14 residues. V lost 6 bases to trimming and J lost 1 base, with 12 bases between them. The CDR3 loop is CASTPYTGTDTQYF. In DNA, the CDR3 is TGCGCCAGCACCCCCTATACCGGCACAGATACGCAGTATTTT.